This T cell receptor beta chain derives from a study of T cell responses to AZD1222 COVID-19 vaccine (dated by TCRdb to the early 2020s). Describing the broader study: A total of about 230 trial participants underwent TCR sequencing, of whom 200 to 220 received two doses of AZD1222 and some 25 received two doses of the MenACWY control vaccine. Trial participants were enrolled into age subgroups of 18-55, 56-69 and 70-plus years, which contained around 150, 29 and 61 TCR-sequenced participants, respectively.

Regarding this clone: Its recognized antigen is unknown. No base-level quality is on record; no much larger clone is a single base apart.

What the authors observed across the whole study: Because no day 14 peak-response samples were available, repertoires were characterized only after the peak T cell response. Most participants were white British and females outnumbered males, and the authors suggested that clonal diversity may have been underestimated. After two AZD1222 doses, both the breadth and the depth of spike-specific TCRs were significantly higher than at day 0 and than in MenACWY recipients. CD4 TCRs associated with the vaccine covered the entire spike protein, and the dominant responses were in regions 160-218 and 743-854. The 56-69-year group was small, and its depth increase did not reach significance, likely because of low power. Conclusions about previously exposed vaccinees were limited because only six or seven AZD1222 recipients were SARS-CoV-2 seropositive at baseline. Reportedly, almost half of the unique spike-specific TCRs recognized epitopes lying outside the regions that are mutated in the B.1.351 and B.1.1.7 variants.

The CDR3 regions of human TCRbeta chains were analyzed by immunosequencing. The paper's data handling went like this. Repertoire TCRs were matched against a reference library of SARS-CoV-2-specific TCRs generated with the MIRA antigen-specificity platform. Breadth was defined as the fraction of unique TCRs that were SARS-CoV-2-associated. Depth was defined as the fraction of total T cells that were SARS-CoV-2-associated. Using the MIRA data, each spike-specific TCR was mapped to the spike region that the TCR reacts to and placed in a CD4 or CD8 class. Log10-transformed breadth and depth values were compared by one-way ANOVA with Sidak's multiple comparisons tests. The table comes from immuneACCESS by way of TCRdb, which keeps in-frame sequences with V and J called. Part of the clones is missing from these tables; in studies checked, under half for an unresolved V gene and the rest for unknown reasons. V, J and clone size are those of that table, while D and trimming were read from the DNA. Present in this sample are 120,000 to 150,000 clones, about 92% of which were seen just once. The ten most abundant clones make up around 0.9% of the sample.

The time point tag for this specimen amounts to: baseline before first vaccination. The treatment or condition label corresponds to: meningococcal conjugate vaccine given as trial control. Vaccinee samples were obtained from the UK trials COV001 and COV002, which included a single-blind randomized controlled phase 2/3 trial of AZD1222 (ChAdOx1 nCoV-19) in healthy adults. For TCRbeta chain sequencing, PBMC samples from trial participants were taken at day 0 and at day 28 after the second dose. V was cut back by 6 bases and J by 1 base, leaving a gap of 13 bases between them. CDR1 and CDR2, looked up from the germline V gene (reference sequence), are SGHNT and YYREEE. From the cysteine up to the phenylalanine, the CDR3 has a length of 14 residues. Just the 42-base CDR3 DNA is kept, in frame starting at base 1.

This TCR derives from an adult in good health. The starting material was peripheral blood, obtained on day 0 of MenACWY control vaccination. The sequence is built from TRBV5-4 and TRBJ1-1, and perhaps TRBD1 as D gene, on 6 matching bases. The CDR3 protein sequence reads: CASNSRGPNTEAFF. The nucleotide sequence reads TGTGCCAGCAACTCCCGGGGGCCGAACACTGAAGCTTTCTTT.